This T cell receptor beta chain was recovered during a study of T cell responses to AZD1222 COVID-19 vaccine. Profiling relied on immunoSEQ multiplex PCR, and the TCRdb table lists in-frame clones only, not all of them. The table lists fewer than 150,000 clones, roughly 91% of them singletons. CDR3 length: 15 residues. The germline CDR1 and CDR2 sequences are LNHDA and SQIVND (reference sequence). V dropped 3 bases and J dropped 3 bases, with 14 bases sitting between them. In regard to this clone: The antigen is not known.

Study-level points and caveats: Clonal diversity may have been underestimated, and the donors were mostly white British, with more females than males.

The receptor comes from an adult who received the AZD1222 COVID-19 vaccine. This sample comprised peripheral blood, obtained 28 days after the second AZD1222 dose. V usage is TRBV19 and J usage is TRBJ1-2, with D hard to call. The CDR3 nucleotides read TGTGCCAGTAGTATCCAGCGTGGCAGCCACTATGGCTACACCTTC. It translates to CASSIQRGSHYGYTF.